This T cell receptor (beta chain) comes out of a study of blood T cell repertoires in COVID-19. CDR1 is MNHEY and CDR2 is SVGAGI in the germline V gene. The length of the CDR3 is 14 residues. The V and J ends lost 6 bases and 14 bases, in that order; junction bases with no gene match: 13. The protocol was immunoSEQ multiplex PCR, while the TCRdb copy is restricted to in-frame clones and leaves out a portion. The sample lists fewer than 450,000 clones; 88% were seen once. The sequenced sample consisted of peripheral blood. The J gene is TRBJ2-6, the V gene TRBV6-5; 7 bases align to TRBD1. The sequence derives from a woman between 65 and 79 years old with COVID-19, enrolled during active disease. CDR3 sequence: CASSPNRGRRLLTF. The CDR3 DNA follows: TGTGCCAGCAGCCCCAACAGGGGAAGGCGCCTCCTGACTTTC.